Listed below are T cell receptor beta chains from one sample, sequenced in a study of T cell changes during pregnancy in multiple sclerosis. Produced via immunoSEQ multiplex PCR; TCRdb's table is partial and in-frame only. The sample comprises 81,000 or so clones, 91% of which are singletons, and around 3.3% rests with the top ten. This specimen was PBMCs, taken in the first trimester of pregnancy. These receptors originate from a female donor in good health, serving as a control in a pregnancy study. Some clones in this sample may be carry-over from other donors' samples. Both conserved end residues are part of each CDR3. A D gene is named only where the DNA matches it firmly. Size tells how often a clone was seen (once, few, many) or the class of an expanded clone, and some rows leave it out.

V gene: TRBV4-2
J gene: TRBJ2-7
clone size: -
D gene: -
CDR3 DNA: TGTGCCAGCAGCCAAGAGGTAGTGAGGTCCTACGAGCAGTACTTC
CDR3 protein: CASSQEVVRSYEQYF

V gene: TRBV30
J gene: TRBJ2-2
clone size: -
D gene: TRBD2
CDR3 DNA: TGTGCCTGGAGTGCCCCGTTACTAGCGGCTACCGGGGAGCTGTTTTTT
CDR3 protein: CAWSAPLLAATGELFF

V gene: TRBV29-1
J gene: TRBJ2-2
clone size: once
D gene: TRBD1
CDR3 DNA: TGCAGCGCCCACCCCCAGGGGGTGAGAAGAACCGGGGAGCTGTTTTTT
CDR3 protein: CSAHPQGVRRTGELFF

V gene: TRBV5-4
J gene: TRBJ1-1
clone size: -
D gene: -
CDR3 DNA: TGTGCCAGCAGCTTGGCATACGGGAACACTGAAGCTTTCTTT
CDR3 protein: CASSLAYGNTEAFF

V gene: TRBV5-6
J gene: TRBJ2-1
clone size: -
D gene: -
CDR3 DNA: TGTGCCAGCAGCTTCTCTCGGGGGTATGAGCAGTTCTTC
CDR3 protein: CASSFSRGYEQFF

V gene: TRBV6-4
J gene: TRBJ1-1
clone size: few
D gene: -
CDR3 DNA: TGTGCCAGCAGTGCCACAGGGACGAACACTGAAGCTTTCTTT
CDR3 protein: CASSATGTNTEAFF

V gene: TRBV29-1
J gene: TRBJ2-5
clone size: -
D gene: TRBD1
CDR3 DNA: TGCAGCGTTGAGCACAGGGGAAGAATCCCAGAGACCCAGTACTTC
CDR3 protein: CSVEHRGRIPETQYF

V gene: TRBV7-8
J gene: TRBJ1-2
clone size: -
D gene: -
CDR3 DNA: TGTGCCAGCAGGCAAACTACAGGCAACTATGGCTACACCTTC
CDR3 protein: CASRQTTGNYGYTF

V gene: TRBV25-1
J gene: TRBJ2-5
clone size: -
D gene: -
CDR3 DNA: TGTGCCAGCAGTGAATTTGGAGGGCGGGAGACCCAGTACTTC
CDR3 protein: CASSEFGGRETQYF

V gene: TRBV28
J gene: TRBJ2-7
clone size: -
D gene: -
CDR3 DNA: TGTGCCAGCAGTACCCTCGGCTACGAGCAGTACTTC
CDR3 protein: CASSTLGYEQYF

V gene: TRBV28
J gene: TRBJ2-2
clone size: -
D gene: -
CDR3 DNA: TGTGCCAGCAGGCCGGACTTAACGGGCACCGGGGAGCTGTTTTTT
CDR3 protein: CASRPDLTGTGELFF

V gene: TRBV5-4
J gene: TRBJ2-2
clone size: -
D gene: TRBD2
CDR3 DNA: TGTGCCAGCAGCTTGGCAGGACTAGCGGGTATAACCGGGGAGCTGTTTTTT
CDR3 protein: CASSLAGLAGITGELFF

V gene: TRBV14
J gene: TRBJ2-5
clone size: once
D gene: -
CDR3 DNA: TGTGCCAGCAGCCGGTCAGGGTTGGAGACCCAGTACTTC
CDR3 protein: CASSRSGLETQYF

V gene: TRBV27
J gene: TRBJ2-3
clone size: -
D gene: -
CDR3 DNA: TGTGCCAGCAGTTTATCCGGAGTTCGGACAGATACGCAGTATTTT
CDR3 protein: CASSLSGVRTDTQYF

V gene: TRBV19
J gene: TRBJ2-7
clone size: -
D gene: TRBD1
CDR3 DNA: TGTGCCAGTAGTGCCGGGACAGGTACCTACGAGCAGTACTTC
CDR3 protein: CASSAGTGTYEQYF

V gene: TRBV5-6
J gene: TRBJ1-5
clone size: -
D gene: -
CDR3 DNA: TGTGCCAGCAGCTTGCTGGGGGGTGGAGGGGAGAGCAATCAGCCCCAGCATTTT
CDR3 protein: CASSLLGGGGESNQPQHF

V gene: TRBV20-1
J gene: TRBJ1-5
clone size: -
D gene: -
CDR3 DNA: TGCAGTGCCCCTCATCAGCCCCAGCATTTT
CDR3 protein: CSAPHQPQHF

V gene: TRBV5-4
J gene: TRBJ2-4
clone size: -
D gene: -
CDR3 DNA: TGTGCCAGCAGCGCCGACCCGGAGGGGGCCAAAAACATTCAGTACTTC
CDR3 protein: CASSADPEGAKNIQYF

V gene: TRBV18
J gene: TRBJ1-1
clone size: -
D gene: TRBD1
CDR3 DNA: TGTGCCAGCTCAGCGGACAGGACCTACACTGAAGCTTTCTTT
CDR3 protein: CASSADRTYTEAFF

V gene: TRBV4-1
J gene: TRBJ1-5
clone size: -
D gene: TRBD1
CDR3 DNA: TGCGCCAGCAGCCGCGGACGGGGGGGACAGAGCAATCAGCCCCAGCATTTT
CDR3 protein: CASSRGRGGQSNQPQHF

V gene: TRBV28
J gene: TRBJ2-5
clone size: -
D gene: -
CDR3 DNA: TGTGCCAGCAGTTCGACCGACTTGTGGCGAGAGACCCAGTACTTC
CDR3 protein: CASSSTDLWRETQYF

V gene: TRBV4-3
J gene: TRBJ2-1
clone size: few
D gene: -
CDR3 DNA: TGCGCCAGCAGCCAAGACGGCCAGGGAACCTACAATGAGCAGTTCTTC
CDR3 protein: CASSQDGQGTYNEQFF

V gene: TRBV7-2
J gene: TRBJ2-5
clone size: once
D gene: -
CDR3 DNA: TGTGCCAGCAGCTTAGGGGTCGGGGGGCCTTACTTC
CDR3 protein: CASSLGVGGPYF

V gene: TRBV5-5
J gene: TRBJ1-6
clone size: -
D gene: -
CDR3 DNA: TGTGCCAGCAGCCGCCGGGAGGGCGATAATTCACCCCTCCACTTT
CDR3 protein: CASSRREGDNSPLHF

V gene: TRBV4-2
J gene: TRBJ2-5
clone size: -
D gene: TRBD1
CDR3 DNA: TGTGCCAGCAGCCCGGAAGGGACAGGGGGTATTGTATTAGAGACCCAGTACTTC
CDR3 protein: CASSPEGTGGIVLETQYF

V gene: TRBV7-8
J gene: TRBJ1-1
clone size: -
D gene: -
CDR3 DNA: TGTGCCAGCAGCTTAGCGGAGGACAGTCTGAACACTGAAGCTTTCTTT
CDR3 protein: CASSLAEDSLNTEAFF

V gene: TRBV5-1
J gene: TRBJ2-2
clone size: once
D gene: TRBD2
CDR3 DNA: TGCGCCAGCAGCTCAGAAGCGGGGCTAAACACCGGGGAGCTGTTTTTT
CDR3 protein: CASSSEAGLNTGELFF

V gene: TRBV11-2
J gene: TRBJ2-7
clone size: -
D gene: TRBD2
CDR3 DNA: TGTGCCAGCAGCTTCGGCGGGAGGTCCTACGAGCAGTACTTC
CDR3 protein: CASSFGGRSYEQYF

V gene: TRBV18
J gene: TRBJ2-1
clone size: -
D gene: TRBD1
CDR3 DNA: TGTGCCAGCTCACCAGAGGACAGGGGGAATGAGCAGTTCTTC
CDR3 protein: CASSPEDRGNEQFF

V gene: TRBV11-3
J gene: TRBJ1-1
clone size: -
D gene: -
CDR3 DNA: TGTGCCAGCAGCGCTGACAGAGACACTGAAGCTTTCTTT
CDR3 protein: CASSADRDTEAFF

V gene: TRBV7-9
J gene: TRBJ1-1
clone size: once
D gene: -
CDR3 DNA: TGTGCCAGCAGCTTCCCCTTGAACACTGAAGCTTTCTTT
CDR3 protein: CASSFPLNTEAFF

V gene: TRBV6-5
J gene: TRBJ1-2
clone size: -
D gene: -
CDR3 DNA: TGTGCCAGCAGCAGCGACTCTAACTATGGCTACACCTTC
CDR3 protein: CASSSDSNYGYTF

V gene: TRBV6-5
J gene: TRBJ2-2
clone size: once
D gene: TRBD1
CDR3 DNA: TGTGCCAGCAGTTCCCTGACAGGGAACGACGGGGAGCTGTTTTTT
CDR3 protein: CASSSLTGNDGELFF

V gene: TRBV18
J gene: TRBJ1-1
clone size: -
D gene: -
CDR3 DNA: TGTGCCAGCTCACCAAGCTCCATGAACACTGAAGCTTTCTTT
CDR3 protein: CASSPSSMNTEAFF

V gene: TRBV28
J gene: TRBJ1-3
clone size: -
D gene: TRBD1
CDR3 DNA: TGTGCCAGCAGTTCGACAGGGGCTGGAAACACCATATATTTT
CDR3 protein: CASSSTGAGNTIYF

V gene: TRBV5-1
J gene: TRBJ2-1
clone size: -
D gene: -
CDR3 DNA: TGCGCCAGCAGCTTGGCACAGGGCCCCTACAATGAGCAGTTCTTC
CDR3 protein: CASSLAQGPYNEQFF

V gene: TRBV2
J gene: TRBJ1-1
clone size: few
D gene: -
CDR3 DNA: TGTGCCAGCAGTGAAGGCAGATCCTCTGAAGCTTTCTTT
CDR3 protein: CASSEGRSSEAFF

V gene: TRBV4-1
J gene: TRBJ2-2
clone size: -
D gene: -
CDR3 DNA: TGCGCCAGCAGCCAAGATCGTGGGACAAACACCGGGGAGCTGTTTTTT
CDR3 protein: CASSQDRGTNTGELFF

V gene: TRBV4-1
J gene: TRBJ2-6
clone size: -
D gene: TRBD1
CDR3 DNA: TGCGCCAGCAGCAACGGACAGGGCGATAGTGGGGCCAACGTCCTGACTTTC
CDR3 protein: CASSNGQGDSGANVLTF

V gene: TRBV10-3
J gene: TRBJ1-2
clone size: -
D gene: TRBD1
CDR3 DNA: TGTGCCATCAGTGATTTGACAGGGGGTCATGGCTACACCTTC
CDR3 protein: CAISDLTGGHGYTF

V gene: TRBV28
J gene: TRBJ1-2
clone size: -
D gene: -
CDR3 DNA: TGTGCCAGCAGTGGACAGTCCCTCTACACCTTC
CDR3 protein: CASSGQSLYTF

V gene: TRBV25-1
J gene: TRBJ2-3
clone size: -
D gene: TRBD1
CDR3 DNA: TGTGCCAGCAGCGAGGGTTACAGGGGAATAACAGATACGCAGTATTTT
CDR3 protein: CASSEGYRGITDTQYF

V gene: TRBV4-2
J gene: TRBJ2-1
clone size: -
D gene: TRBD2
CDR3 DNA: TGTGCCAGCAGCCAAGAGCTAGCGGGAGGCTACAATGAGCAGTTCTTC
CDR3 protein: CASSQELAGGYNEQFF

V gene: TRBV28
J gene: TRBJ1-4
clone size: -
D gene: TRBD1
CDR3 DNA: TGTGCCAGCAGTGAGGGGCAGGGGGTTATGGGGGAAAAACTGTTTTTT
CDR3 protein: CASSEGQGVMGEKLFF

V gene: TRBV6-1
J gene: TRBJ2-2
clone size: -
D gene: -
CDR3 DNA: TGTGCCAGCAGTGCAGGGGCCTATTATACCGGGGAGCTGTTTTTT
CDR3 protein: CASSAGAYYTGELFF